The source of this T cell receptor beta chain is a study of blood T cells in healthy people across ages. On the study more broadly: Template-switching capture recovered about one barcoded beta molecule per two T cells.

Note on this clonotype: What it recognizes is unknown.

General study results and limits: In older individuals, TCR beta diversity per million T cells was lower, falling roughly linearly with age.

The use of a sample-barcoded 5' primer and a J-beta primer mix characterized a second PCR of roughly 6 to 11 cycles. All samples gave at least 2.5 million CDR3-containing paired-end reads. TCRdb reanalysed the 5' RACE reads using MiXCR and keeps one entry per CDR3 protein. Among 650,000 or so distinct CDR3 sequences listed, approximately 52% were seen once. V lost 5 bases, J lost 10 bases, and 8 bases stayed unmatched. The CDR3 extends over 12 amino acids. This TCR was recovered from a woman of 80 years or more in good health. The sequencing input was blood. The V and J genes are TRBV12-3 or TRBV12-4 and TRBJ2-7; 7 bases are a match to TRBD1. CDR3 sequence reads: CASSPGQDGQYF. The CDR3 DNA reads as TGTGCCAGCAGTCCCGGACAGGATGGACAGTACTTC.